The entry below gives a single T cell receptor (beta chain) sequence along with its context. The sample originates from a study of CD8 T cells in Susac syndrome. An input of roughly 0.5 to 1 ug of RNA was subjected to reverse transcription using random hexamers. One entry per CDR3 protein results from TCRdb running MiXCR on the immunoSEQ multiplex PCR reads. The profile shows about 24,000 distinct CDR3 sequences, roughly 95% of them singletons. Trimming shortened V by 5 bases and J by 2 bases, and 10 bases separated the two germline ends. Germline V gene data show CDR1 as SEHNR and CDR2 as FQNEAQ (reference sequence). The CDR3 extends over 14 amino acids.

The rearrangement links TRBV7-9 to TRBJ1-5; the D gene is possibly TRBD1 (5 bases). This receptor was identified in a human donor with Susac syndrome. Sequencing was done on a sample of CD8+ T cells from PBMCs. Written as DNA, the CDR3 is TGTGCCAGCAGCCAGGGAACGGGCAATCAGCCCCAGCATTTT. Protein: CASSQGTGNQPQHF.